These 26 T cell receptor beta chains were sequenced from one sample in a study of brain T cells in children with intractable seizures. Sequencing was performed with immunoSEQ multiplex PCR; in TCRdb, only in-frame clones are kept and a portion is missing. The table records 340,000 or so clones, over 90% of them present only once. Noted time point: blood from clinic visit 5 months post-surgery; TSC patient then seizure free. The sequencing here drew on peripheral blood, taken roughly 5 months after surgery. The receptors originated from a boy under two years old with tuberous sclerosis and intractable seizures.

Comments on this clone: Compared with germline, one end of the junction differs, possibly owing to a read error. The V call is TRBV7-7, the J call TRBJ2-3; no firm D call. CDR3 length: 15 residues. Germline V gene sequence: CDR1 SSHAT, CDR2 FNYEAQ (reference sequence). As DNA, the CDR3 is TGTGCTAGCAGCCCATCACACGGGCTGGGAGATACGCAGTATTTT. Amino acids: CASSPSHGLGDTQYF. The complete variable domain, with remaining parts taken from reference TRBV7-7 and TRBJ2-3, reads GAGVSQSPRYKVTKRGQDVTLRCDPISSHATLYWYQQALGQGPEFLTYFNYEAQPDKSGLPSDRFSAERPEGSISTLTIQRTEQRDSAMYRCASSPSHGLGDTQYFGPGTRLTVL.

This clone was counted once. The gene calls are TRBV7-9 and TRBJ2-3; tentative D call: TRBD2 (6 bases). The CDR3 covers 18 residues. The germline gives CDR1 SEHNR, CDR2 FQNEAQ (reference sequence). V lost 5 bases and J lost 4, with 25 bases in between. The CDR3 is CASSLPLKRAVHADTQYF. The CDR3 bases are TGTGCCAGCAGCCTCCCCCTAAAGCGGGCGGTGCATGCAGATACGCAGTATTTT.

The gene calls are TRBV11-2 and TRBJ2-7, with D perhaps TRBD1 or TRBD2 (5 bases each). Trimming removed 2 bases at V and 0 bases at J, with 11 bases between. This CDR3 region has 15 residues. Per germline, CDR1 SGHAT and CDR2 FQNNGV. Here the CDR3 DNA reads TGTGCCAGCAGCTTATCCGGGGACGTCTCCTACGAGCAGTACTTC. Its translation is CASSLSGDVSYEQYF.

The chain uses TRBV2 and TRBJ2-5, with TRBD1 identical over 7 bases. V shed 5 bases, J shed 7 bases, and the junction held 4 bases outside the gene matches. This CDR3 contains 12 residues. Germline assignment: CDR1 SNHLY and CDR2 FYNNEI. DNA of the CDR3: TGTGCCAGCAGTAAGGGGGCCGGGACCCAGTACTTC. Protein product: CASSKGAGTQYF. Full variable domain (missing parts from reference TRBV2 and TRBJ2-5): EPEVTQTPSHQVTQMGQEVILRCVPISNHLYFYWYRQILGQKVEFLVSFYNNEISEKSEIFDDQFSVERPDGSNFTLKIRSTKLEDSAMYFCASSKGAGTQYFGPGTRLLVL.

Written as DNA, the CDR3 is TGCAGCGTTGAACTTGTGGGACTCGAAAAACTGTTTTTT. This gives the protein CSVELVGLEKLFF. The J gene is TRBJ1-4, the V gene TRBV29-1, with a tentative D call TRBD1 (5 bases). V lost 2 bases and J 8 bases, leaving 12 bases between the germline ends. The CDR3 length is 13 residues. The germline V gene encodes CDR1 SQVTM and CDR2 ANQGSEA.

The chain couples TRBV4-1 to TRBJ2-5; 10 nucleotides line up with TRBD2. Germline lookup yields CDR1 MGHRA and CDR2 YSYEKL. Germline trimming cut 0 bases from V and 5 bases from J; bases unmatched to any gene: 12. The CDR3 runs to 18 residues. The CDR3 protein is CASSQETSGVSRRETQYF. In nucleotides, the CDR3 is TGCGCCAGCAGCCAAGAAACTAGCGGGGTTAGCAGACGGGAGACCCAGTACTTC.

The chain uses TRBV4-1 and TRBJ2-7; 8 bases are shared with TRBD2. This CDR3 contains 15 residues. V was pared by 0 bases and J by 7 bases, with 8 bases of the junction left unmatched. Per the germline V gene, CDR1 is MGHRA and CDR2 is YSYEKL. The CDR3 loop reads CASSQDPIGRGEQYF. CDR3 DNA sequence: TGCGCCAGCAGCCAAGACCCTATCGGGAGGGGTGAGCAGTACTTC.

This chain links TRBV15 with TRBJ1-1; the D is unclear. Germline values: CDR1 LNHNV, CDR2 YYDKDF (reference sequence). The V and J ends lost 3 bases and 4 bases respectively, with 9 bases between them. The CDR3 is 13 residues long. As DNA, the CDR3 is TGTGCCACCAGCAGGGCCCTGGGCACTGAAGCTTTCTTT. Protein: CATSRALGTEAFF.

This chain uses TRBV6-5 with TRBJ2-7; D is possibly TRBD1 (5 bases). The CDR3 runs to 13 residues. V lost 4 bases, J lost 0 bases, and 7 bases lay in between. Germline CDR1 MNHEY, CDR2 SVGAGI. As DNA, the CDR3 is TGTGCCAGCAGTTCAGGGTACTCCTACGAGCAGTACTTC. Amino acid sequence: CASSSGYSYEQYF.

The chain couples TRBV6-5 to TRBJ2-6; D call uncertain. Trimming pared 6 bases from V and 0 bases from J, leaving 9 bases between. In germline, CDR1 is MNHEY, CDR2 SVGAGI. The CDR3 runs 15 residues. The CDR3 reads CASSDWGSGANVLTF. Here the CDR3 DNA reads TGTGCCAGCAGCGATTGGGGCTCTGGGGCCAACGTCCTGACTTTC.

The rearrangement links TRBV7-9 to TRBJ1-2, with 7 bases matching TRBD1. This CDR3 has 13 amino acids. Germline-derived CDR1 and CDR2 are SEHNR and FQNEAQ (reference sequence). The J segment lost 0 bases and the V segment lost 9 bases, leaving 4 bases of the junction unmatched. This CDR3 reads CASRDSTNYGYTF. The CDR3 DNA is TGTGCCAGTAGGGACAGCACTAACTATGGCTACACCTTC.

V gene TRBV24-1 combines with J gene TRBJ2-2; D unclear. In germline, CDR1 is KGHDR, CDR2 SFDVKD. Trimming pared 3 bases from V and 4 bases from J, leaving 8 bases between. This CDR3 contains 14 residues. The CDR3 region is CATSDHMLTGELFF. The CDR3 nucleotides read TGTGCCACCAGTGATCATATGCTCACCGGGGAGCTGTTTTTT.

The V gene is TRBV12-3 or TRBV12-4, the J gene TRBJ1-6, with 7 bases fitting TRBD1. The CDR3 spans 13 residues. Trimming cost V 6 bases and J 10 bases; bases outside gene matches: 6. CDR3 coding DNA: TGTGCCAGCAGCACTACAGGGGACTCACCCCTCCACTTT. It is translated as CASSTTGDSPLHF.

The CDR3 sequence is CASSRTSSNYGYTF. For the CDR3, the DNA is TGTGCCAGCAGCCGGACATCATCTAACTATGGCTACACCTTC. V is TRBV9 and J is TRBJ1-2; a possible D gene is TRBD1 (5 bases). CDR1 and CDR2 from the germline V gene are SGDLS and YYNGEE. Between the trimmed V and J ends, which lost 4 bases and 0 bases, there was a span of 10 bases. There are 14 residues in the CDR3. Complete variable domain (other parts from reference TRBV9 and TRBJ1-2): DSGVTQTPKHLITATGQRVTLRCSPRSGDLSVYWYQQSLDQGLQFLIQYYNGEERAKGNILERFSAQQFPDLHSELNLSSLELGDSALYFCASSRTSSNYGYTFGSGTRLTVV.

The V and J genes are TRBV5-6 and TRBJ2-7; D remains unclear. The CDR3 runs 13 residues. The V end lost 0 bases, the J end lost 2 bases, and 6 bases lay between the germline ends. CDR1 is SGHDT, CDR2 YYEEEE, per germline. In nucleotides, the CDR3 is TGTGCCAGCAGCTTGGCCCGGACCTACGAGCAGTACTTC. Translated, it gives CASSLARTYEQYF.

A single count supports this clone. This rearrangement joins TRBV10-3 to TRBJ1-1; the D is unclear. Trimming removed 2 bases from V and 4 bases from J, with 8 bases in between. The CDR3 is 13 residues long. Germline V CDR1 and CDR2: ENHRY, SYGVKD. In nucleotides, the CDR3 is TGTGCCATCAGTGAGAGCGAGGGCACTGAAGCTTTCTTT. Amino acid sequence: CAISESEGTEAFF.

As concerns this clone: The same CDR3 also results from other DNA sequences found in this sample. J is TRBJ1-1 and V is TRBV28; no clear D. The germline V gene encodes CDR1 MDHEN and CDR2 SYDVKM. There are 11 residues in the CDR3. Trimming stripped 6 bases from V and 2 bases from J, with 4 bases between. CDR3 coding DNA: TGTGCCAGCAGGGGTAACACTGAAGCTTTCTTT. It encodes CASRGNTEAFF. Together with reference TRBV28 and TRBJ1-1, the CDR3 gives the full variable domain: DVKVTQSSRYLVKRTGEKVFLECVQDMDHENMFWYRQDPGLGLRLIYFSYDVKMKEKGDIPEGYSVSREKKERFSLILESASTNQTSMYLCASRGNTEAFFGQGTRLTVV.

This clone was recorded once. The gene calls are TRBV7-9 and TRBJ2-1; TRBD2 matches at 11 bases. CDR1 is SEHNR and CDR2 is FQNEAQ in the germline V gene (reference sequence). V lost 5 bases and J lost 10; bases outside the gene matches: 13. The CDR3 runs to 16 residues. The CDR3 nucleotides are TGTGCCAGCAGCGTCACCGGGACTAGCGGACGAGGGGAGCAGTTCTTC. Translated: CASSVTGTSGRGEQFF. Drawing the rest from reference TRBV7-9 and TRBJ2-1, the complete variable domain is DTGVSQNPRHKITKRGQNVTFRCDPISEHNRLYWYRQTLGQGPEFLTYFQNEAQLEKSRLLSDRFSAERPKGSFSTLEIQRTEQGDSAMYLCASSVTGTSGRGEQFFGPGTRLTVL.

The count of this clone is one. The V gene is TRBV7-8, the J gene TRBJ2-2; no definite D call. In germline, CDR1 is SGHVS, CDR2 FQNEAQ. With 5 bases removed from V and 0 bases from J, the gap between germline ends came to 22 bases. This CDR3 has 19 residues. The CDR3 loop is CASSPRRWVGIPNTGELFF. The CDR3 DNA is TGTGCCAGCAGCCCCAGGCGATGGGTTGGGATACCGAACACCGGGGAGCTGTTTTTT.

The chain has TRBV7-9 and TRBJ2-7; tentative D call: TRBD2 (5 bases). Germline CDR1 and CDR2: SEHNR and FQNEAQ (reference sequence). The CDR3 covers 13 residues. Trimming left V 5 bases short and J 3 bases short, with 11 bases between. Here the CDR3 reads CASSLGSYYEQYF. The CDR3 DNA reads as TGTGCCAGCAGCCTGGGGAGCTACTACGAGCAGTACTTC. The full variable domain, its missing parts supplied by reference TRBV7-9 and TRBJ2-7, is DTGVSQNPRHKITKRGQNVTFRCDPISEHNRLYWYRQTLGQGPEFLTYFQNEAQLEKSRLLSDRFSAERPKGSFSTLEIQRTEQGDSAMYLCASSLGSYYEQYFGPGTRLTVT.

The chain recombines TRBV5-1 with TRBJ2-1; D perhaps matches TRBD2 (6 bases). CDR1 and CDR2 from the germline V gene are SGHRS and YFSETQ. V dropped 1 base and J dropped 0 bases, with 11 bases sitting between them. CDR3 length equals 16 residues. CDR3 region: CASSLMGLSSYNEQFF. The CDR3 DNA sequence: TGCGCCAGCAGCTTGATGGGACTCTCCTCCTACAATGAGCAGTTCTTC.

The chain combines TRBV27 with TRBJ2-2; 7 positions match TRBD1. CDR1 and CDR2 from the germline V gene are MNHEY and SMNVEV (reference sequence). The J segment lost 4 bases and the V segment lost 6 bases, leaving 5 bases of the junction unmatched. The CDR3 runs 14 residues. CDR3 nucleotides: TGTGCCAGCAGGCCGGGACAGCGCACCGGGGAGCTGTTTTTT. This gives the protein CASRPGQRTGELFF.

This clone was recorded once. This chain uses TRBV3-1 (or the pseudogene TRBV3-2) with TRBJ1-3; 11 positions match TRBD1. Germline trimming cut 5 bases from V and 7 bases from J; bases unmatched to any gene: 1. CDR3 length equals 13 residues. Per germline, CDR1 LGHDT and CDR2 YNNKEL (reference sequence). The CDR3 region has the DNA TGTGCCAGCAGCGGACAGGGGGCGAACACCATATATTTT. Protein product: CASSGQGANTIYF.

This clone appeared many times. The CDR3 DNA sequence: TGTGCCTGGGGACAGGGTCGCGAGCAGTACTTC. Translating it yields CAWGQGREQYF. The chain joins TRBV30 to TRBJ2-7, with 8 bases matching TRBD1. From germline, CDR1 is GTSNPN and CDR2 SVGIG (reference sequence). V was clipped by 5 bases and J by 6 bases; unmatched bases: 3. The CDR3 runs 11 residues.

The rearrangement uses TRBV5-5 and TRBJ1-4; D is undetermined. Looked up from germline, CDR1 is SGHKS and CDR2 is YYEKEE (reference sequence). V lost 4 bases and J lost 6, with 10 bases in between. This CDR3 has 13 amino acids. CDR3 DNA: TGTGCCAGCAGCCCCCCGTGGGATGAAAAACTGTTTTTT. This translates into CASSPPWDEKLFF.

The V call is TRBV9, the J call TRBJ1-5; possibly TRBD1 for D (6 bases). The CDR3 runs 17 residues. From germline, CDR1 is SGDLS and CDR2 YYNGEE. V lost 4 bases and J lost 4, with 21 bases in between. CDR3 nucleotides: TGTGCCAGCAGCTTCCCCAGGGGAATCGCGCCAAATCAGCCCCAGCATTTT. It codes for CASSFPRGIAPNQPQHF.